This T cell receptor beta chain stems from a study of cytomegalovirus exposure and HLA in healthy donors (dated by TCRdb to about 2017). About the investigation overall: An earlier analysis of roughly 570 of the donors reported 276 Gb of sequence data and around 110 million unique TCR beta sequences obtained from 180 million or so T cells. An early release covering roughly 600 HLA-typed donors comprised about 320 gigabases of sequencing data and tens of millions of unique TCR sequences. The genetic ancestry cluster associated with self-reported Caucasian donors included 81% of the roughly 400 genotyped donors. The study aimed to test whether signatures of past pathogen exposure could be identified by cataloging public T cell receptors. The T cell repertoires of 670 or so subjects were profiled by immunosequencing and related to cytomegalovirus serostatus. In addition to the first cohort of 650 to 750 subjects, a separate validation cohort of under 150 different subjects was used. To predict cytomegalovirus infection status, the study combined high-throughput TCR immunosequencing, statistical association of individual TCRs with disease status, and machine learning. In a later analysis, previously published TCR beta repertoires from 666 donors were re-analyzed and high-resolution HLA genotyping was added so that TCR occurrence patterns could be studied. Rather than drawing on any new phenotypic data, the later analysis identified candidate immune exposures from TCR beta sequences and the way those sequences occurred across donors. An earlier analysis of about 620 of the donors applied high-throughput TCR beta sequencing to assess whether each TCR beta V gene segment acted as functional or pseudogenic. Alongside the repertoire data, information on donor age, sex, ethnicity and CMV serostatus was compiled. A later genetic analysis took genome-wide SNP genotypes for 398 of the 666 donors and used that subset as a discovery cohort. All discovery cohort repertoires had been generated using a single sequencing platform. Class I and class II HLA loci were covered by the typing at four-digit resolution. Typing coverage varied by locus: about 629-630 donors for A, B, C, DRB1 and DQB1; roughly 500 for DQA1; about 600 for DPA1; 400 to 480 for DPB1. About five DR-DQ haplotypes were treated as single units for association and clustering because of strong linkage in the cohort. Across 398 genotyped donors of the cohort, an average of about 240,000 unique TCR beta nucleotide sequences per donor were sequenced, and roughly 20% of those sequences were non-productive.

Overall results and qualifications from the work: Compared with the roughly 710-donor mean, donors in an Asian-associated ancestry cluster had fewer N-insertions in productive TCRs, according to a later genetic analysis. In a later analysis, HLA-associated TCR beta chains showed more clonal expansion and lower generation probabilities than non-associated chains that were equally common. Broadly in line with IMGT annotations, most TCR beta V segments showed up in productive rearrangements about 90% or about 30% of the time in an earlier analysis of 587 of the donors. A later analysis found that TCR association rates varied across HLA loci, with DRB1 alleles showing the most associated TCRs and HLA-C alleles the fewest. It was suggested by the authors that the approach could potentially be generalized to other disease states and immunological phenotypes. Specific HLA alleles were associated with 15,000 to 20,000 TCR beta sequences at a false discovery rate of 0.05 in a later analysis. The sequencing pipeline was judged likely to have produced a cluster of highly shared sequence variants as a technical artifact. An association between a missense DCLRE1C variant and V-gene and J-gene trimming of TCR beta chains was found in a later genetic analysis and replicated in an independent cohort. The earlier analysis of about 600 of the donors excluded some 16 rarely observed V segments, including chromosome 9 orphons, because counts were too low. While some public TCRs were present in many individuals, most TCR sequences turned up only very rarely across donors. This cohort had only TCR beta chains sequenced, and the lack of alpha or paired-chain data limited which features could be detected. In a later analysis, several top co-occurrence clusters were reported to appear linked to parvovirus B19, influenza, CMV and Epstein-Barr virus. Correlated functional status among segregating V segments might be attributable to linkage disequilibrium, but an unknown experimental factor could not be ruled out. The classifier was reported to diagnose cytomegalovirus status with high specificity and sensitivity in both the original cohort and the validation cohort. The study listed 150 to 200 TCR beta chains as associated with cytomegalovirus. CMV serostatus was the only immune exposure information available for the cohort. The presence/absence analyses assumed that sequencing depth was roughly uniform across donors, and that assumption may not be true. Strong co-occurrence of HLA alleles, especially DR and DQ, made assigning TCR associations to individual alleles difficult. In a later analysis, most CMV-associated TCR beta chains were found to appear HLA-restricted, with HLA associations seemingly driven largely by CMV exposure. Because HLA typing was missing for some donors at each locus, association tests included only the typed subset. In vitro tests confirmed that a few of the cytomegalovirus-associated TCR beta chains recognize cytomegalovirus antigens. A further reported finding was that TCR beta sequences accurately predicted the HLA-A and HLA-B alleles for most subjects in the first cohort. Because the 87-base-pair reads could not distinguish some IMGT-functional V segments, including TRBV6-2 and TRBV6-3, those segments were excluded.

The library came from the immunoSEQ multiplex PCR assay. The multiplex PCR relied on a mix of 60 forward primers for TCR Vbeta segments and 13 reverse primers for TCR Jbeta segments. A multiplex PCR assay on genomic DNA amplified the CDR3 region of rearranged TCR beta genes. On the Illumina HiSeq System, the amplified TCR beta libraries were sequenced as 87-base-pair reads. As for the original processing: In a later analysis, some 80 million unique TCR beta chains were counted across the 666 repertoires, and approximately 11 million of these chains were shared by at least two donors. A nearest-neighbor algorithm error-corrected the raw reads and collapsed the reads into unique sequences, merging closely related sequences to remove PCR and sequencing errors. To assign V, D and J gene segments, CDR3 sequences were aligned to IMGT reference sequences. For a sequence to be retained, at least a six-nucleotide match to both a V gene segment and a J gene segment was required. A rearrangement counted as productive if the CDR3 had no stop codons and remained in frame with V and J, and every other rearrangement counted as non-productive. Following IMGT convention, CDR3 was defined as the stretch from the second conserved V-encoded cysteine up to the conserved J-encoded phenylalanine. The earlier analysis of about 530 of the donors excluded any sequence lacking an unambiguous match to a single V gene segment. An earlier analysis of a few hundred of the donors classified V segments as functional when productive rearrangements were above 56.7% and as segregating when the standard deviation between donors was above 5%. A statistical classification framework was built to diagnose cytomegalovirus status from the catalog of TCR beta chain sequences. V and J gene assignment, in a later analysis, came from comparing TCR nucleotide sequences with IMGT/GENE-DB human TR gene sequences. In a later analysis, CDR3 sequences and most-parsimonious VDJ recombination scenarios were assigned using the TCRdist pipeline. In a later analysis, every TCR beta chain was defined by the combination of its CDR3 amino acid sequence and its V-gene family, and reads without a unique V-gene family were dropped. As a way to deal with suspected cross-contamination and a sequencing artifact, a later analysis dropped 640 or so nucleotide sequences that were highly shared and had low generation probability. For each public chain, a later analysis derived a clonal expansion index from normalized ranks of inferred template counts within each repertoire. Generation probabilities in a later analysis came from a VDJ recombination model fitted to out-of-frame rearrangements, and those results were checked against IGoR. In a later analysis, hypergeometric tests were used to score TCR-TCR, TCR-HLA and TCR-CMV co-occurrence, with a repertoire-size bias correction applied to TCR pairs. In a later analysis, false discovery rates were estimated by permuting HLA or CMV assignments 20 times. In a later analysis, co-occurring TCRs were grouped using DBSCAN, with TCRdist sequence similarity added in when clustering inside HLA-allele-positive subsets. Co-occurrence clustering excluded repertoires with fewer than 30,000 or more than 120,000 public chains, plus five with anomalous nucleotide sharing. TCRdb limited this immuneACCESS table to in-frame rearrangements with V and J called. A share of clones is missing; checked studies link under half to unresolved V genes, and the rest is unexplained. V, J and clone size are taken as reported in that table, and D and trimming were inferred from the DNA itself. Counted in this sample were under 200,000 clones; approximately 71% of them appeared once. Jointly, the top ten make up roughly 4% of the sample.

Remarks on this clone: Which antigen it targets is not known. Base-call qualities are not available, and no considerably larger clone is one nucleotide away.

The cohort consisted of fewer than 700 healthy bone marrow donors. At the time of sampling, all cohort members were nominally healthy, though unrecorded immune exposures were likely present. The donor tested CMV seropositive, placing the donor among the approximately 310 seropositive members of the cohort. A peripheral blood sample was provided by each donor, and peripheral blood mononuclear cells were used for TCR beta sequencing. The Qiagen DNeasy Blood Extraction Kit was used to extract genomic DNA from the blood cell samples. Spanning cysteine to phenylalanine, the CDR3 consists of 14 amino acids. Just the 42-base CDR3 DNA is kept, in frame starting at base 1. The germline V gene provides CDR1 SGHTS and CDR2 YDEGEE. Deletion took 4 bases off V and 5 bases off J, with a span of 15 bases between the germline ends.

The sequenced material came from PBMCs. The sequence derives from a young woman in good health and CMV-seropositive. The chain links TRBV5-8 with TRBJ2-5; possibly the D gene is TRBD2, per 6 matching bases. The CDR3 sequence is CASSDRLVAETQYF. DNA sequence: TGTGCCAGCAGCGATAGACTAGTAGCCGAGACCCAGTACTTC.